This T cell receptor (beta chain) stems from a study of cytomegalovirus exposure and HLA in healthy donors. Study conclusions and caveats: In a later analysis, compared with equally common non-associated chains, HLA-associated beta chains were more expanded. Reportedly, diagnosis of cytomegalovirus status by the classifier showed high specificity and sensitivity. Some TCR beta chains (more than 150 of them) were listed as cytomegalovirus-associated. Later analysis associated a missense DCLRE1C variant with TCR beta V- and J-gene trimming.

The CDR3 spans 15 residues. The V gene's germline CDR1 is SGHRS and CDR2 YFSETQ. Germline trimming cut 4 bases from V and 5 bases from J; bases unmatched to any gene: 10. Concerning this clone itself: Its matching antigen is unknown.

It was with 60 Vbeta and 13 Jbeta primers that the PCR ran. Clones were read by immunoSEQ multiplex PCR, and TCRdb kept only the in-frame ones, dropping some. The repertoire holds approximately 170,000 clones, with 68% as singletons. This clonotype was obtained from a young woman in good health and CMV-seropositive. The chain recombines TRBV5-1 with TRBJ1-1, with 8 nucleotides matching TRBD1. The sample comprised PBMCs. CDR3 protein: CASSTLSQGGTEAFF. CDR3 sequence (DNA): TGCGCCAGCAGCACCCTTTCACAGGGGGGAACTGAAGCTTTCTTT.